These T cell receptor beta chains were read from a single sample in a study of identical twins. TCRdb recomputed calls from the 5' RACE reads with MiXCR, one row per CDR3 protein. The sample shows some 1,700,000 distinct CDR3 sequences, less than 35% of them seen only once. Sequenced input: cord blood. The receptors stem from a newborn girl in good health. Both conserved end residues are part of each CDR3. The D gene is left open where the match is weak. Expanded clones get a size class; other rows say once, few or many, or leave the size out.

DNA	CDR3	size	V	J	D
TGTGCCAGCAGCCCCTGGCGGTCAGGGCTGGAGCTACACAATGAGCAGTTCTTC	CASSPWRSGLELHNEQFF	NA	TRBV21-1	TRBJ2-1	NA
TGTGCCAGCAGCCCTAGACTGGGAGAAGTTTTCTTT	CASSPRLGEVFF	few	TRBV7-8	TRBJ1-1	NA
TGTGCCGGACGACAGGGCGCCGCGGCCAAAAACATTCAGTACTTC	CAGRQGAAAKNIQYF	NA	TRBV19	TRBJ2-4	TRBD1
TGTGCCAGCAGTCCACCTTATAGCGGGAGAAGGGAGCTGTTTTTT	CASSPPYSGRRELFF	NA	TRBV27	TRBJ2-2	TRBD2
TGTGCCAGCAGACAACAGGGAGTGAGGCAGCCCCAGCATTTT	CASRQQGVRQPQHF	NA	TRBV6-5	TRBJ1-5	NA
TGCGCCAGCAGCCAAGGGGACGCCTTCAATGAGCAGTTCTTC	CASSQGDAFNEQFF	NA	TRBV4-1	TRBJ2-1	NA
TGTGCCAGCAGCTTAACTCGGGGCCCAAACCCAGATACGCAGTATTTT	CASSLTRGPNPDTQYF	NA	TRBV7-2	TRBJ2-3	NA
TGTGCCAGCAGAGGAATGACAGGGCGGCAAGAGACCCAGTACTTC	CASRGMTGRQETQYF	once	TRBV6-1	TRBJ2-5	TRBD1
TGTGCCAGCAGTGAAGCGTCTAGCGGGACCTACGAGCAGTACTTC	CASSEASSGTYEQYF	NA	TRBV2	TRBJ2-7	TRBD2
TGCAGCGTCCAACCGACAGTGAACACTGAAGCTTTCTTT	CSVQPTVNTEAFF	few	TRBV29-1	TRBJ1-1	NA
TGTGCCAGCAGCCAAGATCCGGGACTAGCGGGAATAGATACGCAGTATTTT	CASSQDPGLAGIDTQYF	few	TRBV3-1	TRBJ2-3	TRBD2
TGTGCCGGACCGTCGCTGACCGGGGAGCTGTTTTTT	CAGPSLTGELFF	NA	TRBV6-5	TRBJ2-2	NA
TGTGCCAGCAGCCAAGAAATAGGCCGCAAGTACTTC	CASSQEIGRKYF	many	TRBV3-1	TRBJ2-7	NA
TGTGCCAGCACCAAACTGGGCGGACAGGGGGGGTCTAGCACAGATACGCAGTATTTT	CASTKLGGQGGSSTDTQYF	NA	TRBV6-1	TRBJ2-3	TRBD1
TGTGCCAGCAGGATACAGCTTTCGTACCAAGAGACCCAGTACTTC	CASRIQLSYQETQYF	few	TRBV12-3/TRBV12-4	TRBJ2-5	NA
TGTGCCAGCAGCTCCTGGACAGGGAGGGACACCGGGGAGCTGTTTTTT	CASSSWTGRDTGELFF	few	TRBV3-1	TRBJ2-2	NA
TGCAGTGCGACTGGGGAGGGAACCTACAATGAGCAGTTCTTC	CSATGEGTYNEQFF	NA	TRBV20-1	TRBJ2-1	TRBD2
TGCAGCGTTGACGATACAAGGTACGGAGAGACCCAGTACTTC	CSVDDTRYGETQYF	NA	TRBV29-1	TRBJ2-5	NA
TGTGCCAGCAGCCAAGGGTTACGGGACAGCCAAGAGACCCAGTACTTC	CASSQGLRDSQETQYF	NA	TRBV4-2	TRBJ2-5	TRBD1
TGTGCCAGCAGCCTAGCGGGGGGGGTGGCAGATGCGCAGTATTTT	CASSLAGGVADAQYF	NA	TRBV12-3/TRBV12-4	TRBJ2-3	TRBD2
TGTGCCAGCAGTTACCTACTCAGGGGGGAAAAACTGTTTTTT	CASSYLLRGEKLFF	few	TRBV6-6	TRBJ1-4	TRBD1
TGTGCCAGCAGCTATAGGGGACCACTCACAGGGGTTTATGGCTACACCTTC	CASSYRGPLTGVYGYTF	NA	TRBV5-5	TRBJ1-2	TRBD1
TGTGCCAGCAGCCCGGGCCTAATCGGGGGACCTCAGCCCCAGCATTTT	CASSPGLIGGPQPQHF	few	TRBV4-2	TRBJ1-5	NA
TGCGCCAGCAGCTTGGAGCAGCAGGGGATGTCTGAAGCTTTCTTT	CASSLEQQGMSEAFF	NA	TRBV5-1	TRBJ1-1	NA
TGTGCCAGCAGGGCTGGGGCCACCTATGGCTACACCTTC	CASRAGATYGYTF	NA	TRBV28	TRBJ1-2	NA
TGTGCCAGCTTGAGGACAGGGGCGACGAACACTGAAGCTTTCTTT	CASLRTGATNTEAFF	few	TRBV7-9	TRBJ1-1	TRBD1
TGCAGTGCTAGGGAACTAGCGGGAGTCTGGAATGAGCAGTTCTTC	CSARELAGVWNEQFF	few	TRBV20-1	TRBJ2-1	TRBD2
TGCAGTGCCTCTAGCGGGAGGGCGGGAGATACGCAGTATTTT	CSASSGRAGDTQYF	few	TRBV20-1	TRBJ2-3	TRBD2
TGTGCCAGCAGACCGCTGAGGAACACTGAAGCTTTCTTT	CASRPLRNTEAFF	NA	TRBV6-2/TRBV6-3	TRBJ1-1	NA
TGTGCCAGCAGCCAAGATCTTGGGAGGGGCGAAGCTTTCTTT	CASSQDLGRGEAFF	few	TRBV3-1	TRBJ1-1	NA
TGCAGTGCTAGACCGGGACTAGATACGCAGTATTTT	CSARPGLDTQYF	few	TRBV20-1	TRBJ2-3	NA
TGTGCCAGCAGTTCTTTAGCGGGAGTCGGAAACATTCAGTACTTC	CASSSLAGVGNIQYF	NA	TRBV12-3/TRBV12-4	TRBJ2-4	TRBD2
TGCAGTGCTAGATTTTCGGGTCTACGGGACAGGCCATTTAGCACAGATACGCAGTATTTT	CSARFSGLRDRPFSTDTQYF	few	TRBV20-1	TRBJ2-3	TRBD1
TGTGCCACCAGTGATTTGGGGACAGGGTCTGGGGCCAACGTCCTGACTTTC	CATSDLGTGSGANVLTF	few	TRBV24-1	TRBJ2-6	TRBD1
TGTGCCAGTGGAGGCGGGAGGAATGAGCAGTTCTTC	CASGGGRNEQFF	NA	TRBV13	TRBJ2-1	TRBD2
TGCGCCAGCAGTGAGTCTCGACTAGCGGGGGGGTCCTACGAGCAGTACTTC	CASSESRLAGGSYEQYF	few	TRBV10-2	TRBJ2-7	TRBD2
TGTGCCAGCAGCCTTTGGGGGTCGGGGACCCAGTACTTC	CASSLWGSGTQYF	few	TRBV27	TRBJ2-5	NA
TGTGCCAGCAGCCAAGATCACAAGCGGGGGCTAGATACGCAGTATTTT	CASSQDHKRGLDTQYF	NA	TRBV4-2	TRBJ2-3	TRBD2
TGCGCCAGCAGCCGTGGACTACCCTACAATGAGCGGTTCTTC	CASSRGLPYNERFF	NA	TRBV5-1	TRBJ2-1	NA
TGTGCCAGCAGGCTAGCGGGGGGTCGCGAGACCCAGTACTTC	CASRLAGGRETQYF	few	TRBV25-1	TRBJ2-5	TRBD2
TGTGCCAGCAGCTTGGGCTGGGTCTGGACCTCCTACGAGCAGTACTTC	CASSLGWVWTSYEQYF	NA	TRBV5-6	TRBJ2-7	NA
TGCGCCAGCAGCCTATCAGGGAAAGCGTACACTGAAGCTTTCTTT	CASSLSGKAYTEAFF	NA	TRBV5-1	TRBJ1-1	NA
TGTGCCAGCGGGGCAAGGGAACTAAAGCAGACTCCCTACGAGCAGTACTTC	CASGARELKQTPYEQYF	NA	TRBV2	TRBJ2-7	NA
TGTGCCAGCAGTTGGGGGGGGGCAGATACGCAGTATTTT	CASSWGGADTQYF	few	TRBV27	TRBJ2-3	TRBD2
TGTGCCAGCAGCCGACTAGGGCCAGATACGCAGTATTTT	CASSRLGPDTQYF	many	TRBV7-2	TRBJ2-3	NA
TGTGCCAGCAGTGAATCGGGCAGGGCCCACAATGAGCAGTTCTTC	CASSESGRAHNEQFF	NA	TRBV25-1	TRBJ2-1	NA
TGCAGTGCTAATGGACGGGGGGGCCCCTACGAGCAGTACTTC	CSANGRGGPYEQYF	NA	TRBV20-1	TRBJ2-7	TRBD2
TGCAGCGTCTGGGAGAATAGCAATCAGCCCCAGCATTTT	CSVWENSNQPQHF	NA	TRBV29-1	TRBJ1-5	NA